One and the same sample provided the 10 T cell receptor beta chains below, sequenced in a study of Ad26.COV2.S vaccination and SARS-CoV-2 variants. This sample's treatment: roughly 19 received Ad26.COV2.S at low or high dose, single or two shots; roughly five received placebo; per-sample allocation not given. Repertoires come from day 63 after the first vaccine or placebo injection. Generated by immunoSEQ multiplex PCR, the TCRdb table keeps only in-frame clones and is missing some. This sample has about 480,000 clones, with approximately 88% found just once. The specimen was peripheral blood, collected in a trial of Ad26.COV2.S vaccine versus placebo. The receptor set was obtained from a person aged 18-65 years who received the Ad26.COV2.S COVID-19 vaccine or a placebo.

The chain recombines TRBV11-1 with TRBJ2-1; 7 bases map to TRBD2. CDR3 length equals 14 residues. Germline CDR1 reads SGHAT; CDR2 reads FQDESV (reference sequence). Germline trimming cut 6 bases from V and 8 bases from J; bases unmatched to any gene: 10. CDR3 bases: TGTGCCAGCAGGAGGCACTTGGCGGGGGATGAGCAGTTCTTC. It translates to CASRRHLAGDEQFF.

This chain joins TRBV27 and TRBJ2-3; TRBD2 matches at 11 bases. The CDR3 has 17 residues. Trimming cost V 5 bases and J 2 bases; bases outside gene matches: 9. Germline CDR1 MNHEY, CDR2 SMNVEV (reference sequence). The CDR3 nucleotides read TGTGCCAGCAGTCGACCGGGACTAGCGGTTAACACAGATACGCAGTATTTT. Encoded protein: CASSRPGLAVNTDTQYF.

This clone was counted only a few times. The CDR3 sequence: CASSSVAGVGSNQPQHF. CDR3 DNA: TGTGCCAGCAGTTCGGTTGCAGGGGTAGGGAGCAATCAGCCCCAGCATTTT. The chain carries TRBV27 and TRBJ1-5; tentatively, D is TRBD1 (6 bases). The CDR3 covers 17 residues. The germline V and J ends were trimmed by 4 bases and 1 base, with 17 bases remaining between them. Germline CDR1 MNHEY, CDR2 SMNVEV (reference sequence).

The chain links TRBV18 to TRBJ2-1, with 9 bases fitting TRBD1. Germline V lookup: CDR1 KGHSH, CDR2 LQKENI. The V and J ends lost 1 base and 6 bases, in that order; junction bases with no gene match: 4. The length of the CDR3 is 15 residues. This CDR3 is CASSPQGQGFNEQFF. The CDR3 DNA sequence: TGTGCCAGCTCACCACAGGGACAGGGTTTCAATGAGCAGTTCTTC.

Here the CDR3 DNA reads TGTGCCAGCAGTTTAATGGGGGCTGGAGGGAATTCACCCCTCCACTTT. Its translation: CASSLMGAGGNSPLHF. This chain uses TRBV28 with TRBJ1-6; perhaps TRBD1 as D (6 bases). CDR1 is MDHEN, CDR2 SYDVKM, per germline. The CDR3 totals 16 residues. Deletions cut 2 bases from V and 7 bases from J, with 15 bases between.

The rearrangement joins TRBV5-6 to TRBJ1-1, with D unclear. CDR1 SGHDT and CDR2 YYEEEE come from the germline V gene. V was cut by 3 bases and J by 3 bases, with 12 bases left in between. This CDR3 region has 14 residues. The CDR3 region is CASSWRTLDTEAFF. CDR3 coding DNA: TGTGCCAGCAGCTGGCGCACCTTGGACACTGAAGCTTTCTTT.

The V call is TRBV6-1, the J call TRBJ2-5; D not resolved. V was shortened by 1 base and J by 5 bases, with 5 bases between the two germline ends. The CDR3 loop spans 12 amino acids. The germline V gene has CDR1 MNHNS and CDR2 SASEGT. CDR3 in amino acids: CASSEGWETQYF. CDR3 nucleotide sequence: TGTGCCAGCAGTGAAGGGTGGGAGACCCAGTACTTC.

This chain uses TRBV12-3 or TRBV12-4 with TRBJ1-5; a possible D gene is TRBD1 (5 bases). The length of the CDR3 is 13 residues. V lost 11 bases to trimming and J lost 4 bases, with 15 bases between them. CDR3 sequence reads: CAASLGVNQPQHF. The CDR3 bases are TGTGCCGCGAGTCTAGGGGTTAATCAGCCCCAGCATTTT.

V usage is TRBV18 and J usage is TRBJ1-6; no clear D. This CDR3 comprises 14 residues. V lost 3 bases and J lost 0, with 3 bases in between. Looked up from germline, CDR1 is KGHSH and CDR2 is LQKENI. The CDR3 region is CASSPPSYNSPLHF. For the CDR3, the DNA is TGTGCCAGCTCACCGCCCTCCTATAATTCACCCCTCCACTTT.

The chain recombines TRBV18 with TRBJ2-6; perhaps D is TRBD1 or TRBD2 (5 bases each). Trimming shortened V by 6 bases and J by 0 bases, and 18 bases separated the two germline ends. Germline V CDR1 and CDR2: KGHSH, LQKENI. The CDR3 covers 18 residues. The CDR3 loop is CASSLAGTSTSGANVLTF. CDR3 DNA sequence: TGTGCCAGCTCGCTAGCCGGGACGTCAACCTCTGGGGCCAACGTCCTGACTTTC.